Listed below are T cell receptor beta chains from one sample, sequenced in a study of OX40 agonist ivuxolimab in advanced cancers. Data came from immunoSEQ multiplex PCR; TCRdb stores just in-frame clones and leaves some out. The data hold about 32,000 clones, with roughly 76% observed a single time. The starting material was CD4+ or CD8+ T cells sorted from blood, obtained in a trial of the OX40 agonist ivuxolimab. The receptors come from an adult with an advanced solid tumor such as melanoma, head and neck, liver or kidney cancer. CDR3s include the opening cysteine and the closing phenylalanine or tryptophan. A D gene is named only where the DNA matches it firmly. Some rows mark clone size as missing; the rest say once, few, many or name a class of expanded clone.

15 | TRBD2 | TRBJ2-2 | TRBV7-3 | . | CASSLASGGTGELFF | TGTGCCAGCAGCTTAGCCAGCGGGGGGACCGGGGAGCTGTTTTTT
16 | . | TRBJ1-3 | TRBV4-2 | . | CASSQDRVESGNTIYF | TGTGCCAGCAGCCAAGATAGGGTTGAGTCTGGAAACACCATATATTTT
18 | TRBD2 | TRBJ2-1 | TRBV11-2 | . | CASSLIRTSGGAGHEQFF | TGTGCCAGCAGCTTAATCCGGACTAGCGGGGGGGCAGGGCATGAGCAGTTCTTC
13 | . | TRBJ1-2 | TRBV11-2 | . | CASSSLKTYGYTF | TGTGCCAGCAGCTCCCTCAAGACCTATGGCTACACCTTC
12 | . | TRBJ2-5 | TRBV29-1 | . | CSVDPFQETQYF | TGCAGCGTTGATCCCTTCCAAGAGACCCAGTACTTC
13 | . | TRBJ1-4 | TRBV7-8 | . | CASRQGNNEKLFF | TGTGCCAGCAGACAGGGTAATAATGAAAAACTGTTTTTT
12 | . | TRBJ2-7 | TRBV6-5 | . | CASSETSYEQYF | TGTGCCAGCAGCGAGACCTCCTACGAGCAGTACTTC
11 | . | TRBJ1-1 | TRBV29-1 | few | CSAGRQAEAFF | TGCAGCGCCGGACGCCAGGCTGAAGCTTTCTTT
14 | TRBD1 | TRBJ2-7 | TRBV28 | once | CASTRTGTYYEQYF | TGTGCCAGCACCAGGACAGGGACTTACTACGAGCAGTACTTC
16 | . | TRBJ2-7 | TRBV19 | . | CASSIDGGGPFYEQYF | TGTGCCAGTAGTATAGACGGCGGGGGCCCCTTCTACGAGCAGTACTTC
18 | TRBD1 | TRBJ2-6 | TRBV5-5 | . | CASSLVGQRLSGANVLTF | TGTGCCAGCAGCTTGGTGGGACAGCGTCTCTCTGGGGCCAACGTCCTGACTTTC
17 | TRBD1 | TRBJ1-6 | TRBV7-2 | . | CASSLVATGRTNSPLHF | TGTGCCAGCAGCTTAGTAGCGACAGGGCGGACTAATTCACCCCTCCACTTT
13 | . | TRBJ1-2 | TRBV10-3 | . | CAISEKPSYGYTF | TGTGCCATCAGTGAGAAGCCCAGCTATGGCTACACCTTC
13 | . | TRBJ1-2 | TRBV5-8 | . | CASSSGTWLGYTF | TGTGCCAGCAGCTCCGGGACGTGGCTTGGCTACACCTTC
15 | . | TRBJ1-5 | TRBV9 | . | CASSPTDASNQPQHF | TGTGCCAGCAGCCCGACCGACGCTAGCAATCAGCCCCAGCATTTT
12 | . | TRBJ2-3 | TRBV7-9 | . | CASSFSSDTQYF | TGTGCCAGCAGCTTTTCGAGTGATACGCAGTATTTT
13 | . | TRBJ2-7 | TRBV30 | . | CAWSRANSYEQYF | TGTGCCTGGAGTCGCGCTAACTCCTACGAGCAGTACTTC
14 | . | TRBJ1-1 | TRBV7-6 | . | CASSLAGVNTEAFF | TGTGCCAGCAGCTTAGCAGGGGTGAACACTGAAGCTTTCTTT
15 | TRBD2 | TRBJ2-5 | TRBV28 | once | CASSPLAGEQETQYF | TGTGCCAGCAGCCCCCTAGCGGGAGAACAAGAGACCCAGTACTTC
16 | . | TRBJ1-4 | TRBV28 | once | CASSPIRDPTNEKLFF | TGTGCCAGCAGTCCCATCCGGGACCCTACCAATGAAAAACTGTTTTTT
15 | TRBD1 | TRBJ2-7 | TRBV9 | . | CASSVESGQGYEQYF | TGTGCCAGCAGCGTAGAATCAGGACAGGGGTACGAGCAGTACTTC
14 | . | TRBJ1-1 | TRBV5-8 | . | CASSLFRSGAEAFF | TGTGCCAGCAGCTTGTTTCGCAGTGGAGCGGAAGCTTTCTTT
14 | TRBD1 | TRBJ2-7 | TRBV28 | . | CASSTGGFSYEQYF | TGTGCCAGCAGTACAGGGGGCTTCTCCTACGAGCAGTACTTC
16 | . | TRBJ2-7 | TRBV6-6 | . | CASSYSAGYNIYEQYF | TGTGCCAGCAGTTACTCTGCAGGGTATAACATCTACGAGCAGTACTTC
15 | TRBD1 | TRBJ2-5 | TRBV5-1 | . | CASSYGDSSVETQYF | TGCGCCAGCAGCTATGGGGACAGCTCTGTGGAGACCCAGTACTTC
15 | TRBD1 | TRBJ1-5 | TRBV7-2 | once | CASSLDGTGHQPQHF | TGTGCCAGCAGCTTGGACGGGACAGGGCATCAGCCCCAGCATTTT
14 | . | TRBJ1-1 | TRBV11-2 | . | CASSLAVGDREAFF | TGTGCCAGCAGCTTAGCAGTGGGCGACAGGGAAGCTTTCTTT
13 | . | TRBJ1-3 | TRBV7-8 | . | CASSLDMGNTIYF | TGTGCCAGCAGCTTAGACATGGGAAACACCATATATTTT
13 | . | TRBJ2-3 | TRBV11-2 | . | CASSVSLTDTQYF | TGTGCCAGCAGCGTATCCCTCACAGATACGCAGTATTTT
16 | TRBD2 | TRBJ2-1 | TRBV5-1 | . | CASSFNPLAGTLEQFF | TGCGCCAGCAGCTTTAATCCTTTAGCGGGAACCCTAGAGCAGTTCTTC
15 | TRBD1 | TRBJ2-7 | TRBV5-1 | . | CASSLWSGGAYEQYF | TGCGCCAGCAGCTTGTGGTCAGGGGGCGCGTACGAGCAGTACTTC
13 | TRBD1 | TRBJ2-1 | TRBV6-5 | few | CASSGTGVRQKFF | TGTGCCAGCAGTGGAACAGGGGTTAGGCAGAAGTTCTTC
13 | . | TRBJ1-2 | TRBV6-6 | . | CASSPREGGGYTF | TGTGCCAGCAGTCCCCGGGAGGGTGGTGGCTACACCTTC
13 | TRBD2 | TRBJ2-5 | TRBV6-5 | . | CASSYSRSREQYF | TGTGCCAGCAGTTACTCGAGATCGCGGGAGCAGTACTTC
15 | . | TRBJ1-5 | TRBV4-2 | . | CASSQADQGSQPQHF | TGTGCCAGCAGCCAGGCGGATCAGGGATCTCAGCCCCAGCATTTT
11 | . | TRBJ2-1 | TRBV19 | once | CASSRTDEQFF | TGTGCCAGTAGCCGGACGGATGAGCAGTTCTTC
14 | . | TRBJ1-1 | TRBV5-4 | . | CASSFSGGNTEAFF | TGTGCCAGCAGCTTCTCGGGGGGGAACACTGAAGCTTTCTTT
13 | . | TRBJ2-2 | TRBV27 | . | CGRGGDDTGELFF | TGTGGCAGGGGGGGCGACGACACCGGGGAGCTGTTTTTT
16 | . | TRBJ2-2 | TRBV4-1 | . | CASSQDRAANTGELFF | TGCGCCAGCAGCCAAGATAGGGCCGCGAACACCGGGGAGCTGTTTTTT
14 | TRBD2 | TRBJ2-7 | TRBV28 | . | CASRTSGGAYEQYF | TGTGCCAGCAGGACTAGCGGGGGAGCCTACGAGCAGTACTTC
16 | . | TRBJ2-1 | TRBV9 | . | CASSVVAAGSYNEQFF | TGTGCCAGCAGCGTAGTGGCTGCGGGCTCCTACAATGAGCAGTTCTTC
14 | TRBD1 | TRBJ1-6 | TRBV5-4 | medium-sized | CASSEGQLNSPLHF | TGTGCCAGCAGCGAGGGACAGCTAAATTCACCCCTCCACTTT
15 | . | TRBJ2-1 | TRBV11-2 | . | CASSKPGLSHNEQFF | TGTGCCAGCAGCAAACCGGGACTGTCCCACAATGAGCAGTTCTTC
14 | . | TRBJ1-5 | TRBV7-2 | . | CASSFGQGGRPQHF | TGTGCCAGCAGCTTTGGGCAGGGAGGCCGGCCCCAGCATTTT
14 | . | TRBJ2-7 | TRBV5-1 | once | CASSLGDRIYEQYF | TGCGCCAGCAGCTTGGGTGATCGGATCTACGAGCAGTACTTC
13 | . | TRBJ2-3 | TRBV7-2 | . | CASSLGGTDTQYF | TGTGCCAGCAGCTTAGGGGGCACAGATACGCAGTATTTT
15 | TRBD2 | TRBJ2-7 | TRBV5-4 | . | CASSPGTSDFYEQYF | TGTGCCAGCAGCCCCGGGACTAGCGATTTCTACGAGCAGTACTTC
13 | . | TRBJ1-1 | TRBV5-4 | . | CAYGKGLNTEAFF | TGTGCCTACGGCAAGGGACTGAACACTGAAGCTTTCTTT
18 | TRBD2 | TRBJ2-3 | TRBV4-1 | . | CASSQDEGLAVGPDTQYF | TGCGCCAGCAGCCAAGATGAGGGACTAGCGGTCGGCCCAGATACGCAGTATTTT
15 | . | TRBJ2-2 | TRBV7-9 | . | CASSLMGPNTGELFF | TGTGCCAGCAGCTTAATGGGGCCTAACACCGGGGAGCTGTTTTTT
12 | . | TRBJ1-1 | TRBV10-3 | . | CASSRGQSEAFF | TGTGCCAGCTCTCGTGGACAGAGCGAAGCTTTCTTT
15 | . | TRBJ2-2 | TRBV19 | . | CASRRGVANTGELFF | TGTGCCAGTAGGCGAGGGGTGGCGAACACCGGGGAGCTGTTTTTT
15 | TRBD2 | TRBJ2-3 | TRBV2 | . | CASRRDTSGTDTQYF | TGTGCCAGTAGACGGGATACTAGCGGCACAGATACGCAGTATTTT
15 | . | TRBJ1-1 | TRBV6-5 | . | CASSYEWGAKSEAFF | TGTGCCAGCAGTTACGAGTGGGGGGCTAAATCTGAAGCTTTCTTT
17 | . | TRBJ2-5 | TRBV21-1 | . | CASSKGGLAETQETQYF | TGTGCCAGCAGCAAAGGGGGACTAGCGGAGACTCAAGAGACCCAGTACTTC
13 | . | TRBJ1-5 | TRBV11-2 | . | CASTLMAGQPQHF | TGTGCCAGCACCCTTATGGCGGGGCAGCCCCAGCATTTT
11 | . | TRBJ1-5 | TRBV28 | . | CASSFRQPQHF | TGTGCCAGCAGTTTCAGACAGCCCCAGCATTTT